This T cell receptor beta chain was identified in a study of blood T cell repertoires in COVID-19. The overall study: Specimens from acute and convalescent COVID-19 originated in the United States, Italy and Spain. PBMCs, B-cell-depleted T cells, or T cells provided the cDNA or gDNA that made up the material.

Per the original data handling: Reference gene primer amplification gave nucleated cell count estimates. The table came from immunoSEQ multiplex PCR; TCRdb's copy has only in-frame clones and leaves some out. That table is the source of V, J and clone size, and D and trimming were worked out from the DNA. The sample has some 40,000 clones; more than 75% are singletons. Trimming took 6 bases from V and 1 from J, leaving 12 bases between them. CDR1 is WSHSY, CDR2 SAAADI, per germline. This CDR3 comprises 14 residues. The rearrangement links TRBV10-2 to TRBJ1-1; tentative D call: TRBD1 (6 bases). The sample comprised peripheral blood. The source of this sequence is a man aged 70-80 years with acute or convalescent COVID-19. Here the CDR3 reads CASRQGSENTEAFF. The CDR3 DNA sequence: TGCGCCAGCAGACAGGGAAGTGAGAACACTGAAGCTTTCTTT.